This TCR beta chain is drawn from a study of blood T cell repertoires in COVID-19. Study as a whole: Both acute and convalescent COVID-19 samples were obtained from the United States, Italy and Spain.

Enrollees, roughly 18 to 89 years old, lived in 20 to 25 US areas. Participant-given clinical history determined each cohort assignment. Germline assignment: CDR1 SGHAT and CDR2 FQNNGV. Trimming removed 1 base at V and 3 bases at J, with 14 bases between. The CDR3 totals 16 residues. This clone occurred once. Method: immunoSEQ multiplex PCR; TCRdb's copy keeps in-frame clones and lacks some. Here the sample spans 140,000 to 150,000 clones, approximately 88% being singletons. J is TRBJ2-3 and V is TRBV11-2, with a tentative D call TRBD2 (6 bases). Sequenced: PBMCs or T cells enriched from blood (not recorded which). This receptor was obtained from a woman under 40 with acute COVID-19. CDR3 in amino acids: CASSLVGGISTDTQYF. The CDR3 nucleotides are TGTGCCAGCAGCTTAGTCGGCGGGATTTCGACAGATACGCAGTATTTT.